This T cell receptor (beta chain) comes out of a study of cytomegalovirus exposure and HLA in healthy donors. PCR used 60 Vbeta primers and 13 Jbeta primers. Assay: immunoSEQ multiplex PCR; the TCRdb copy retains only in-frame clones and omits some. The table lists 55,000 to 80,000 clones, more than 80% of them singletons, with around 2.9% in the top ten. Notes on this clone: Its antigen is unidentified.

Regarding the study as a whole: Among TCR beta chains, those listed as cytomegalovirus-associated numbered about 160. Sequencing likely caused a cluster of highly shared sequence variants.

The TCR originated in a woman between 25 and 40 years old in good health and CMV-seronegative. The sample taken for sequencing was PBMCs.

The CDR3 sequence is CASSQETQGGEKLFF. CDR3 coding DNA: TGTGCCAGCAGCCAAGAAACACAGGGGGGTGAAAAACTGTTTTTT. The rearrangement links TRBV4-2 to TRBJ1-4, with TRBD1 matching over 8 bases. The germline V gene encodes CDR1 LGHNA and CDR2 YNFKEQ. J gave up 7 bases and V 0 bases, and 4 bases lay outside the gene matches. The length of the CDR3 is 15 residues.